This TCR beta chain emerged from a study of T-cell reconstitution after alpha-beta-depleted transplantation in children (dated by TCRdb to 2015 to 2016). Turning to the overall study: T-cell immune reconstitution after TCRalphabeta/CD19-depleted allogeneic hematopoietic cell transplantation in children was quantitatively tracked in the study by means of TCR repertoire profiling.

Cut back by 4 bases and 5 bases, the V and J ends lie 9 bases apart. The germline V gene gives CDR1 as LGHNA and CDR2 as YNFKEQ. The CDR3 runs 13 residues from the cysteine to the phenylalanine. The DNA shown is the 39-base CDR3, in frame from base 1. Library preparation used PCR. Sequencing relied on an Illumina HiSeq 2500. TCR libraries were prepared with molecular barcoding, using unique molecular identifiers to normalize TCRbeta repertoire quantification. In TCRdb, the public reads were trimmed at Q25 with fastp and aligned with MiXCR, with productive beta chains retained. Under each unique CDR3 protein, matching rows form one entry showing the most common genes and DNA. This sample gives 490,000 or so distinct CDR3 sequences in total; around 12% of them show up just once. Clones ranked in the top ten supply less than 6.5% of the sample. On this clonotype itself: The antigen it binds to is not known. The record has no base qualities; no much larger clone is one base away.

This sample comprised PBMCs from the stem cell graft donor, obtained from the stem cell graft. The receptor comes from a human donor who donated a stem cell graft to a child with combined immunodeficiency. Rearrangement joined TRBV4-2 to TRBJ1-5; the D gene identity is not certain. This receptor carries the CDR3 CASSPFLDQPQHF. The bases are TGTGCCAGCAGCCCTTTCTTGGATCAGCCCCAGCATTTT.